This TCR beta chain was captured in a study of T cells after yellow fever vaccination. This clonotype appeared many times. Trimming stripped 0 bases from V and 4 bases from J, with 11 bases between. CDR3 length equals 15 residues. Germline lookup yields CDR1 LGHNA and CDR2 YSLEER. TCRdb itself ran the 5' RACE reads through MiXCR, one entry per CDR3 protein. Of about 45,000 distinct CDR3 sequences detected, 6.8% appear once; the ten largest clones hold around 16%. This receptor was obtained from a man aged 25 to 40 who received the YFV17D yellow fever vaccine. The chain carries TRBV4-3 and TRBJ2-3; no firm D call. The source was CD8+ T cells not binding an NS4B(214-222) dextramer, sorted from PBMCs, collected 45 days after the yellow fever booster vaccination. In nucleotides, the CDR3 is TGCGCCAGCAGCCAAGAGTCGGGCACCGCAGATACGCAGTATTTT. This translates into CASSQESGTADTQYF.